This is a list of T cell receptor beta chains from one sample in a study of CD8+ T cells in alopecia areata. Sequencing was performed with immunoSEQ multiplex PCR; in TCRdb, only in-frame clones are kept and a portion is missing. The sample records about 56,000 clones, around 96% being singletons. The material was CD8+ T cells sorted from blood, obtained at week 0. These receptors came from a human donor with alopecia areata. CDR3s include the opening cysteine and the closing phenylalanine or tryptophan. Fields, in order: CDR3 DNA, CDR3 protein, V gene, D gene, J gene, clone size. The D gene is left open where the match is weak. Where a row states a size, it is once, few, many or the class of an expanded clone; other rows omit it.

cdr3_nt: TGTGCCAGCAAACTAGCGGGGGGCCAATTCCATGAGCAGTTCTTC
cdr3_aa: CASKLAGGQFHEQFF
v_call: TRBV2
d_call: TRBD2
j_call: TRBJ2-1
clone_size: NA

cdr3_nt: TGTGCCAGCAGGTTAGGGACTAGCGACCTTGGGGATACGCAGTATTTT
cdr3_aa: CASRLGTSDLGDTQYF
v_call: TRBV13
d_call: TRBD2
j_call: TRBJ2-3
clone_size: NA

cdr3_nt: TGTGCCAGCAGTTCCCTCACAGGGGGCGGCGGAGGTGGCTACACCTTC
cdr3_aa: CASSSLTGGGGGGYTF
v_call: TRBV27
d_call: TRBD1
j_call: TRBJ1-2
clone_size: NA

cdr3_nt: TGTGCCAGCAGCGTCCTCGGGGCGCGAAACACAGATACACAGTATTTT
cdr3_aa: CASSVLGARNTDTQYF
v_call: TRBV7-2
d_call: NA
j_call: TRBJ2-3
clone_size: NA

cdr3_nt: TGTGCCAGCGGGGCGAAGAGGAGGACTGAAGCTTTCTTT
cdr3_aa: CASGAKRRTEAFF
v_call: TRBV2
d_call: NA
j_call: TRBJ1-1
clone_size: once

cdr3_nt: TGTGCCAGGGATAGTATGGCCCAGTACTTC
cdr3_aa: CARDSMAQYF
v_call: TRBV6-5
d_call: NA
j_call: TRBJ2-5
clone_size: NA

cdr3_nt: TGTGCCAGCAGTTACTCCATGGACTATGGCTACACCTTC
cdr3_aa: CASSYSMDYGYTF
v_call: TRBV6-5
d_call: NA
j_call: TRBJ1-2
clone_size: NA

cdr3_nt: TGCGCCAGCAGCCTGGGGGACCTCTACGAGCAGTACTTC
cdr3_aa: CASSLGDLYEQYF
v_call: TRBV5-1
d_call: NA
j_call: TRBJ2-7
clone_size: NA

cdr3_nt: TGTGCCAGCAGCTGGACAGGGGATACAGATACGCAGTATTTT
cdr3_aa: CASSWTGDTDTQYF
v_call: TRBV2
d_call: TRBD1
j_call: TRBJ2-3
clone_size: NA

cdr3_nt: TGCGCCAGCAGCCAAGAGGGGACAGGCACTCCTGAGCAGTTCTTC
cdr3_aa: CASSQEGTGTPEQFF
v_call: TRBV4-1
d_call: TRBD1
j_call: TRBJ2-1
clone_size: once

cdr3_nt: TGCAGCGTTGAAGGGGGGGACACAGATACGCAGTATTTT
cdr3_aa: CSVEGGDTDTQYF
v_call: TRBV29-1
d_call: NA
j_call: TRBJ2-3
clone_size: NA

cdr3_nt: TGCGCCAGCAGCCAGCCGGGGATGTGGAACGAGCAGTACTTC
cdr3_aa: CASSQPGMWNEQYF
v_call: TRBV4-3
d_call: NA
j_call: TRBJ2-7
clone_size: NA